One sample yielded the 15 T cell receptor beta chains listed below, sequenced in a study of CD8+CD57+ T cells in acquired aplastic anemia. It was genomic DNA that served as the template for profiling TCR beta VDJ and CDR3. TCRdb itself ran the reads through MiXCR, one entry per CDR3 protein. The sample carries approximately 220,000 distinct CDR3 sequences, under 55% recorded once. The authors sequenced patients whose flow cytometry had shown CD8+CD57+ cell expansion. The specimen was sorted CD4+, CD8+, or CD8+CD57+ T cells (not recorded which) from PBMCs. Every receptor here comes from a human donor with aplastic anemia.

V gene TRBV30 combines with J gene TRBJ1-5, with 8 positions matching TRBD1. Losses at the gene ends were 1 base for V and 4 bases for J; bases not matched to a gene: 6. The CDR3 is 15 residues long. CDR1 is GTSNPN, CDR2 SVGIG, per germline (reference sequence). DNA of the CDR3: TGTGCCTGGAGTGGGCAGGGGGCCGTAAATCAGCCCCAGCATTTT. Protein: CAWSGQGAVNQPQHF.

The gene calls are TRBV29-1 and TRBJ2-5, with D hard to call. V lost 7 bases and J lost 5, with 8 bases in between. Germline lookup yields CDR1 SQVTM and CDR2 ANQGSEA. CDR3 length: 10 amino acids. For the CDR3, the DNA is TGCAGCGGAGGCCACGAGACCCAGTACTTC. This sequence encodes CSGGHETQYF.

This clonotype appeared a few times. The V gene is TRBV18, the J gene TRBJ1-3; tentative D call: TRBD1 (5 bases). Trimming cost V 0 bases and J 8 bases, with 14 bases left between them. The germline V gene encodes CDR1 KGHSH and CDR2 LQKENI. CDR3 length: 15 amino acids. In nucleotides, the CDR3 is TGTGCCAGCTCACCACCGGTGTTAGGGGTACACACCATATATTTT. Protein: CASSPPVLGVHTIYF.

This clonotype has a count of ten or more. The chain joins TRBV5-6 to TRBJ2-6; 7 bases are shared with TRBD2. This CDR3 is built from 17 residues. The junction had 6 bases not matched to a gene; V was cut back by 3 bases and J by 0 bases. Per germline, CDR1 SGHDT and CDR2 YYEEEE. CDR3 amino acids: CASSWGTTSSGANVLTF. CDR3 coding DNA: TGTGCCAGCAGCTGGGGGACTACCAGCTCTGGGGCCAACGTCCTGACTTTC.

In this sample, this clonotype turned up many times. The gene calls are TRBV4-1 and TRBJ2-5, with 7 bases that match TRBD2. The CDR3 loop spans 18 amino acids. V was pared by 0 bases and J by 2 bases, with 12 bases of the junction left unmatched. CDR1 is MGHRA and CDR2 is YSYEKL in the germline V gene. The CDR3 DNA reads TGCGCCAGCAGCCAAGATCCCACCCGGGACTACCTTCAAGAGACCCAGTACTTC. Amino acid sequence: CASSQDPTRDYLQETQYF.

Note on this clonotype: The missing conserved phenylalanine or tryptophan at the end of this CDR3 makes a read error likely. Because the CDR3's place on the DNA is in doubt, the DNA is left out and the CDR3 is given as listed by TCRdb. The V call is TRBV7-9, the J call TRBJ1-5; the listed D gene, TRBD1, was not tested against the DNA. Germline lookup yields CDR1 SEHNR and CDR2 FQNEAQ (reference sequence). The CDR3 has 14 residues if both end residues are counted. CDR3 loop: CASSLSNPTRQFRI.

This clonotype was observed many times. This rearrangement joins TRBV6-5 to TRBJ2-3; 7 bases are a match to TRBD2. V was clipped by 7 bases and J by 4 bases; unmatched bases: 5. The CDR3 has 13 amino acids. Germline loops: CDR1 MNHEY, CDR2 SVGAGI. The CDR3 DNA reads as TGTGCCAGCACCGGTGGGGGGGCAGATACGCAGTATTTT. Protein sequence: CASTGGGADTQYF.

In this sample, this clonotype turned up many times. The rearrangement links TRBV5-1 to TRBJ2-3; a possible D gene is TRBD2 (5 bases). This CDR3 contains 16 residues. Deletions cut 4 bases from V and 0 bases from J, with 15 bases between. From germline, CDR1 is SGHRS and CDR2 YFSETQ. CDR3 sequence: CASSALAGSSTDTQYF. In DNA, the CDR3 is TGCGCCAGCAGCGCCCTTGCTGGGAGCAGCACAGATACGCAGTATTTT.

This chain connects TRBV7-6 to TRBJ2-6; tentatively, D is TRBD1 (6 bases). V was cut by 4 bases and J by 0 bases, with 16 bases left in between. CDR1 SGHVS and CDR2 FNYEAQ come from the germline V gene. The CDR3 length is 18 residues. CDR3 coding DNA: TGTGCCAGCAGCTCCCTAGAGGGGACATTCTCTGGGGCCAACGTCCTGACTTTC. Translation gives CASSSLEGTFSGANVLTF. The full variable domain, in which reference TRBV7-6 and TRBJ2-6 provide the parts outside the CDR3, is GAGVSQSPRYKVTKRGQDVALRCDPISGHVSLYWYRQALGQGPEFLTYFNYEAQQDKSGLPNDRFSAERPEGSISTLTIQRTEQRDSAMYRCASSSLEGTFSGANVLTFGAGSRLTVL.

V and J are TRBV6-5 and TRBJ1-3; D unresolved. The V end was cut by 0 bases, the J end by 4 bases, with 10 bases between. The CDR3 has 15 amino acids. The germline V gene encodes CDR1 MNHEY and CDR2 SVGAGI. The chain's CDR3 is CASSYSPSPGNTIYF. CDR3 DNA: TGTGCCAGCAGTTACTCCCCCTCGCCCGGAAACACCATATATTTT.

The chain carries TRBV7-3 and TRBJ1-2; 8 bases are shared with TRBD1. Per germline, CDR1 SGHTA and CDR2 FQGTGA. Losses at the gene ends were 5 bases for V and 4 bases for J; bases not matched to a gene: 6. The CDR3 consists of 14 residues. CDR3: CASSMTGEGYGYTF. CDR3 bases: TGTGCCAGCAGCATGACAGGGGAAGGCTATGGCTACACCTTC.

This clonotype was picked up many times. The chain combines TRBV5-1 with TRBJ2-3, with D perhaps matching TRBD2 (6 bases). The CDR3 has 13 residues. Germline V CDR1 and CDR2: SGHRS, YFSETQ. Deletions cut 5 bases from V and 4 bases from J, with 11 bases between. CDR3 amino acids: CASRPEGPDTQYF. The CDR3 DNA reads as TGCGCCAGCAGGCCGGAGGGGCCAGATACGCAGTATTTT.

The chain combines TRBV12-3 or TRBV12-4 with TRBJ2-2; 9 bases match TRBD1. CDR3 length: 15 amino acids. The V segment lost 6 bases and the J segment 7 bases; nucleotides outside the gene matches: 9. The CDR3 region is CASRADRGHSGELFF. CDR3 sequence (DNA): TGTGCCAGCAGGGCGGACAGGGGCCATAGCGGGGAGCTGTTTTTT.

The V gene is TRBV7-2, the J gene TRBJ2-5; D is uncertain. Deletions cut 3 bases from V and 0 bases from J, with 5 bases between. The CDR3 is 13 residues long. CDR1 SGHTA and CDR2 FQGNSA come from the germline V gene. CDR3 sequence reads: CASSFPNQETQYF. CDR3 bases: TGTGCCAGCAGCTTCCCGAACCAAGAGACCCAGTACTTC.

To note about this clonotype: A much larger clone differs from this one at a single base, so this may be a read error. This sequence joins TRBV11-2 and TRBJ1-6; the D is unclear. From germline, CDR1 is SGHAT and CDR2 FQNNGV. V shed 3 bases and J shed 8 bases, with 8 bases lying between them. The CDR3 totals 13 residues. The CDR3 loop is CASSFPTDSPLHF. In DNA, the CDR3 is TGTGCCAGCAGCTTCCCTACAGATTCACCCCTCCACTTT.